This T cell receptor (beta chain) was sequenced for a study of T-cell reconstitution after alpha-beta-depleted transplantation in children. Unique molecular identifiers were incorporated into the prepared TCRbeta library. A single record per CDR3 protein comes from TCRdb applying MiXCR to the PCR reads. This sample yields about 540,000 distinct CDR3 sequences, of which around 19% are seen a single time; approximately 3% belongs to the top ten. This clonotype was counted a few times. The germline CDR1 and CDR2 sequences are ENHRY and SYGVKD. Trimming took 3 bases from V and 7 from J, leaving 16 bases between them. This CDR3 is 16 amino acids long.

Specimen: PBMCs from the stem cell graft donor, collected from the stem cell graft. The sequence was obtained from a human donor who donated a stem cell graft to a child with acute lymphoblastic leukemia. The rearrangement joins TRBV10-3 to TRBJ1-6; D gene unclear. CDR3 residues: CAISEEGVVGNSPLHF. As DNA, the CDR3 is TGTGCCATCAGTGAAGAGGGAGTAGTGGGGAATTCACCCCTCCACTTT.